Listed below are T cell receptor beta chains from one sample, sequenced in a study of T cells in Graves' hyperthyroidism and ophthalmopathy. Using its own MiXCR run on the multiplex PCR reads, TCRdb lists one record per CDR3 protein. The sample includes around 560,000 distinct CDR3 sequences, 16% seen only once; the top ten take about 20%. The specimen was blood. The receptors stem from a woman under 30 with Graves' hyperthyroidism. The CDR3 runs from the conserved cysteine through the conserved F or W. The D gene is left open where the match is weak. Expanded clones are given a class, and other clones once, few, many or no size at all.

V gene	J gene	clone size	D gene	CDR3 protein	CDR3 DNA
TRBV12-5	TRBJ1-1	many	.	CASGLVTGPNTEAFF	TGTGCTAGTGGTTTGGTAACCGGGCCTAACACTGAAGCTTTCTTT
TRBV9	TRBJ1-1	many	.	CASSAGDRNTEAFF	TGTGCCAGCAGCGCCGGCGACAGGAACACTGAAGCTTTCTTT
TRBV24-1	TRBJ1-1	.	.	CATSGGNTEAFF	TGTGCCACCAGTGGGGGGAACACTGAAGCTTTCTTT
TRBV15	TRBJ1-6	few	TRBD1	CATSKGGVNSPLHF	TGTGCCACCAGCAAAGGGGGCGTTAATTCACCCCTCCACTTT
TRBV15	TRBJ2-3	many	.	CATGRGRFGTDTQYF	TGTGCCACTGGGAGAGGGAGGTTTGGCACAGATACGCAGTATTTT
TRBV28	TRBJ1-5	many	.	CASSLGIPNQPQHF	TGTGCCAGCAGTTTAGGCATACCCAATCAGCCCCAGCATTTT
TRBV20-1	TRBJ1-4	.	.	CSASADSPNEKLFF	TGCAGTGCTAGTGCGGACTCCCCTAATGAAAAACTGTTTTTT
TRBV29-1	TRBJ1-6	many	.	CSVATGNNSPLHF	TGCAGCGTTGCCACAGGGAATAATTCACCCCTCCACTTT
TRBV6-1	TRBJ1-1	few	.	CASTKSGEAFF	TGTGCCAGCACAAAGTCCGGTGAAGCTTTCTTT
TRBV9	TRBJ1-3	few	TRBD1	CASIVTGGSNNDSGNTIYF	TGTGCCAGCATCGTCACAGGGGGCTCGAACAACGACTCTGGAAACACCATATATTTT
TRBV5-1	TRBJ2-7	many	TRBD2	CASRPGLADSYEQYF	TGCGCCAGCAGGCCGGGACTAGCGGACTCCTACGAGCAGTACTTC
TRBV20-1	TRBJ2-3	few	.	CSARGAGTDTQYF	TGCAGTGCTAGGGGAGCGGGCACAGATACGCAGTATTTT
TRBV10-3	TRBJ2-2	few	TRBD2	CAISPGLLTGELFF	TGTGCCATCAGTCCGGGACTACTCACCGGGGAGCTGTTTTTT
TRBV30	TRBJ2-7	.	.	CAWSSGQSNEQYF	TGTGCCTGGAGTTCCGGGCAGTCGAACGAGCAGTACTTC
TRBV7-9	TRBJ2-5	many	.	CASSLGGRETQYF	TGTGCCAGCAGCTTAGGGGGCCGGGAGACCCAGTACTTC
TRBV29-1	TRBJ2-7	once	.	CSVSGGPTYEQYF	TGCAGCGTTTCCGGGGGGCCAACCTACGAGCAGTACTTC
TRBV7-9	TRBJ1-4	.	.	CASSSRVYGEKLFF	TGTGCCAGCAGCTCAAGGGTGTACGGGGAAAAACTGTTTTTT
TRBV29-1	TRBJ1-1	.	.	CSVEADRPEAFF	TGCAGCGTTGAGGCGGACCGACCTGAAGCTTTCTTT
TRBV19	TRBJ1-4	.	.	CASSMGVYGTNEKLFF	TGTGCCAGTAGTATGGGGGTATACGGGACTAATGAAAAACTGTTTTTT
TRBV27	TRBJ2-7	many	.	CASSFLGGVGSYEQYF	TGTGCCAGCAGTTTCTTAGGAGGGGTTGGCTCCTACGAGCAGTACTTC
TRBV25-1	TRBJ1-4	.	.	CASSQQGLSEKLFF	TGTGCCAGCAGTCAACAGGGATTAAGTGAAAAACTGTTTTTT
TRBV3-1	TRBJ2-1	many	.	CASSLQRTAVYNEQFF	TGTGCCAGCAGCCTTCAACGGACTGCCGTCTACAATGAGCAGTTCTTC
TRBV6-1	TRBJ2-6	few	TRBD2	CATGGSSGANVLTF	TGTGCGACCGGGGGGAGCTCTGGGGCCAACGTCCTGACTTTC
TRBV3-1	TRBJ1-1	many	.	CASSQNQMNTEAFF	TGTGCCAGCAGCCAAAATCAGATGAACACTGAAGCTTTCTTT
TRBV24-1	TRBJ2-2	few	TRBD2	CATSEWTSGRALGELFF	TGTGCCACCAGTGAATGGACTAGCGGGAGGGCCCTCGGGGAGCTGTTTTTT
TRBV7-7	TRBJ2-1	.	TRBD2	CASSFRGLASYNEQFF	TGTGCTAGCAGCTTCAGAGGACTAGCTTCCTACAATGAGCAGTTCTTC
TRBV28	TRBJ2-1	many	.	CASSSRSGSSYNEQFF	TGTGCCAGCAGTTCCCGTTCGGGTAGCTCCTACAATGAGCAGTTCTTC
TRBV12-3/TRBV12-4	TRBJ2-1	many	TRBD2	CASIFGGSRYNEQFF	TGTGCCAGCATCTTCGGGGGGTCCAGATACAATGAGCAGTTCTTC
TRBV2	TRBJ1-2	many	.	CASSDLGVNYGYTF	TGTGCCAGCAGTGACCTGGGGGTAAACTATGGCTACACCTTC
TRBV28	TRBJ2-3	many	.	CATTGSSSTDTQYF	TGTGCCACAACTGGGAGCAGTAGCACAGATACGCAGTATTTT
TRBV6-1	TRBJ1-2	few	.	CASSELETGRGGYTF	TGTGCCAGCAGTGAACTTGAAACAGGGAGGGGAGGCTACACCTTC
TRBV27	TRBJ2-2	.	TRBD2	CASSPPRLARLTGELFF	TGTGCCAGCAGTCCCCCCCGACTAGCGAGATTGACCGGGGAGCTGTTTTTT
TRBV5-1	TRBJ2-1	.	TRBD1	CASSWADRAPYNEQFF	TGCGCCAGCAGCTGGGCCGACAGGGCCCCCTACAATGAGCAGTTCTTC
TRBV7-9	TRBJ2-4	.	.	CASSLTRLAKNIQYF	TGTGCCAGCAGCTTAACGCGGCTAGCCAAAAACATTCAGTACTTC
TRBV3-1	TRBJ2-1	many	.	CASSQGLLFNEQFF	TGTGCCAGCAGCCAAGGCCTTCTCTTCAATGAGCAGTTCTTC
TRBV20-1	TRBJ2-5	few	.	CSARDVQEETQYF	TGCAGTGCTAGAGATGTCCAGGAGGAGACCCAGTACTTC
TRBV29-1	TRBJ1-1	.	.	CSGWGDYTEAFF	TGCAGCGGCTGGGGGGATTACACTGAAGCTTTCTTT
TRBV5-6	TRBJ2-4	.	.	CASSRTNIQYF	TGTGCCAGCAGCCGGACTAACATTCAGTACTTC
TRBV25-1	TRBJ2-4	few	.	CASSVGQRNIQYF	TGTGCCAGCAGTGTCGGACAACGAAACATTCAGTACTTC
TRBV7-2	TRBJ1-2	.	.	CASSLAWGIRHGYTF	TGTGCCAGCAGCTTAGCGTGGGGGATTAGGCATGGCTACACCTTC
TRBV6-5	TRBJ2-3	.	TRBD2	CASSYIGGATDTQYF	TGTGCCAGCAGTTACATCGGGGGGGCGACAGATACGCAGTATTTT
TRBV7-9	TRBJ2-1	many	.	CASSLMGGPGNEQFF	TGTGCCAGCAGCTTAATGGGGGGGCCGGGGAATGAGCAGTTCTTC
TRBV4-3	TRBJ1-2	.	.	CASSQPGYYGSDGYTF	TGCGCCAGCAGCCAGCCGGGCTACTACGGGTCCGATGGCTACACCTTC
TRBV7-9	TRBJ2-5	many	TRBD2	CASSFLRQPAGWILAGGETQYF	TGTGCCAGCAGCTTCCTCCGACAACCCGCGGGTTGGATACTAGCGGGAGGAGAGACCCAGTACTTC
TRBV6-1	TRBJ2-3	few	TRBD1	CASSEFGKGASDTQYF	TGTGCCAGCAGTGAGTTCGGGAAGGGGGCCTCAGATACGCAGTATTTT
TRBV7-8	TRBJ1-5	many	.	CASSFSQGNQPQHF	TGTGCCAGCAGCTTTAGTCAGGGTAATCAGCCCCAGCATTTT
TRBV11-3	TRBJ2-5	few	.	CASSQATNSPKETQYF	TGTGCCAGCAGCCAGGCTACCAACTCGCCCAAAGAGACCCAGTACTTC
TRBV27	TRBJ2-7	once	.	CASSPTPYEEYF	TGTGCCAGCAGTCCTACTCCTTACGAGGAGTACTTC
TRBV7-6	TRBJ1-1	many	.	CASSLALGGIDTEAFF	TGTGCCAGCAGCTTAGCTCTGGGAGGGATTGACACTGAAGCTTTCTTT
TRBV20-1	TRBJ2-1	few	.	CSARAVLSTWSRYNEQFF	TGCAGTGCTAGAGCCGTACTCTCGACGTGGAGCCGGTACAATGAGCAGTTCTTC
TRBV29-1	TRBJ2-5	.	.	CSVEFISRRETQYF	TGCAGCGTTGAATTTATTTCCAGGAGAGAGACCCAGTACTTC
TRBV15	TRBJ2-7	many	TRBD1	CATSRGTGYEQYF	TGTGCCACCAGCAGAGGGACAGGCTACGAGCAGTACTTC
TRBV4-3	TRBJ1-2	few	.	CASSQDGANYGYTF	TGCGCCAGCAGCCAAGATGGCGCTAACTATGGCTACACCTTC
TRBV3-1	TRBJ2-1	many	.	CASSPAGRSYNEQFF	TGTGCCAGCAGCCCCGCGGGTCGCTCCTACAATGAGCAGTTCTTC
TRBV6-2/TRBV6-3	TRBJ2-1	many	TRBD2	CASRVSAGEMNEQFF	TGTGCCAGCAGAGTCTCGGCGGGAGAGATGAATGAGCAGTTCTTC
TRBV24-1	TRBJ1-2	.	TRBD1	CATSDRDRGHGYTF	TGTGCCACCAGTGACCGGGACAGGGGGCATGGCTACACCTTC
TRBV6-1	TRBJ1-1	.	TRBD1	CASSEGTGWTEAFF	TGTGCCAGCAGTGAAGGGACAGGGTGGACTGAAGCTTTCTTT
TRBV28	TRBJ1-1	once	TRBD1	CASSFKEGDRGAFF	TGTGCCAGCAGTTTTAAGGAGGGGGACAGGGGGGCTTTCTTT
TRBV12-3/TRBV12-4	TRBJ2-2	.	.	CASSFAVAGELFF	TGTGCCAGCAGTTTCGCGGTTGCCGGGGAGCTGTTTTTT